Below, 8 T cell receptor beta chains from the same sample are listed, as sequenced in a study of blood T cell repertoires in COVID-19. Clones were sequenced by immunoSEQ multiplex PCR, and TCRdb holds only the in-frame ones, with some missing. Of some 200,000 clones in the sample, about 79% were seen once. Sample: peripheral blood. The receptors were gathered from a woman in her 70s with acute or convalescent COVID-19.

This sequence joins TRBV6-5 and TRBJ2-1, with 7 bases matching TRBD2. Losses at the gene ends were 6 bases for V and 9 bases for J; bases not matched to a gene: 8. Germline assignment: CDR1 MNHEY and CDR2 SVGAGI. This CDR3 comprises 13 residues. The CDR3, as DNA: TGTGCCAGCAGCCGGGACTACCTTGGTGAGCAGTTCTTC. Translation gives CASSRDYLGEQFF.

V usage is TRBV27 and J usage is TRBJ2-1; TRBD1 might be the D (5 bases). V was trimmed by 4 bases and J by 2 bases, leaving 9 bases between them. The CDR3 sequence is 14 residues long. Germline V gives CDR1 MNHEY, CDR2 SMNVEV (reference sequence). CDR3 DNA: TGTGCCAGCAGTTCCAGGGCTACCTACAATGAGCAGTTCTTC. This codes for CASSSRATYNEQFF.

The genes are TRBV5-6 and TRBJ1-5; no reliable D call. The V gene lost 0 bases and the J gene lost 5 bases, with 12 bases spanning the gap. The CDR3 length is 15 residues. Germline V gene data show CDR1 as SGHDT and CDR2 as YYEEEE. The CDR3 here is CASSLGVRSDQPQHF. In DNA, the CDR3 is TGTGCCAGCAGCTTGGGGGTAAGGAGCGATCAGCCCCAGCATTTT.

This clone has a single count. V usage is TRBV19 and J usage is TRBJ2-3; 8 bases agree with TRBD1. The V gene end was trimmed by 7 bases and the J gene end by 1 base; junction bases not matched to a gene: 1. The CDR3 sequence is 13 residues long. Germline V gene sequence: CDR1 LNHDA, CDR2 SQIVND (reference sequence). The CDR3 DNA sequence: TGTGCCAGTAAGGACAGGGGCACAGATACGCAGTATTTT. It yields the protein CASKDRGTDTQYF.

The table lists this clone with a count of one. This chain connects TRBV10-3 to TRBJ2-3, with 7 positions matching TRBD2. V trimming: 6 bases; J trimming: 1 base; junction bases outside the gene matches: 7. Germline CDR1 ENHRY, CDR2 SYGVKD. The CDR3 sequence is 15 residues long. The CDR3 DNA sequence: TGTGCCATCAGCCCTCAGCGGGACGGCACAGATACGCAGTATTTT. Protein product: CAISPQRDGTDTQYF.

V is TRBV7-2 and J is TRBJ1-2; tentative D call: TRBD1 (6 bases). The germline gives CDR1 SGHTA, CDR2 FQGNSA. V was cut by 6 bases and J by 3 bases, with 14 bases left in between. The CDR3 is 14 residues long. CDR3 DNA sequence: TGTGCCAGCAGGCCCCGGGGGGGGCACTATGGCTACACCTTC. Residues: CASRPRGGHYGYTF.

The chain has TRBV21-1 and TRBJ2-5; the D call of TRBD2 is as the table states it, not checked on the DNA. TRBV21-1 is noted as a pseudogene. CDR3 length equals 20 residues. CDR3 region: CASSKAPTSGRIEYQETQYF. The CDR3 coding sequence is TGTGCCAGCAGCAAAGCCCCGACTAGCGGGAGGATTGAGTACCAAGAGACCCAGTACTTC.

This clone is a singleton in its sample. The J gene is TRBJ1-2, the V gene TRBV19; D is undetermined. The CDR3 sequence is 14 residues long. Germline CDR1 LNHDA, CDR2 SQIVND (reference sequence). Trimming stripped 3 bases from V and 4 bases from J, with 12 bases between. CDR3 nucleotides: TGTGCCAGTAGTATCCCACCGGGAGGCTATGGCTACACCTTC. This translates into CASSIPPGGYGYTF.